A selection of T cell receptor beta chains follows, all from one sample in a study of OX40 agonist ivuxolimab in advanced cancers. Assay: immunoSEQ multiplex PCR; the TCRdb copy retains only in-frame clones and omits some. The profile shows 100,000 to 150,000 clones, 85% to 95% of them singletons. The sample was CD4+ or CD8+ T cells sorted from blood, taken in a trial of the OX40 agonist ivuxolimab. The source of these receptors is an adult with an advanced solid tumor such as melanoma, head and neck, liver or kidney cancer. The CDR3 runs from the conserved cysteine through the conserved F or W. A D gene is named only where the DNA matches it firmly. Clone size, where shown, is once, few, many, or a class for clones that have expanded.

>TRBJ2-1|TRBD2|NA|TRBV10-3
TGTGCCATCACTCGTAGCGGGAGTCATGAGCAGTTCTTC
CAITRSGSHEQFF
>TRBJ1-2|NA|NA|TRBV19
TGTGCCAGTAGTAAGACAGGAGCTAACTATGGCTACACCTTC
CASSKTGANYGYTF
>TRBJ1-5|NA|NA|TRBV14
TGTGCCAGCAGCCAGGGTTCCGATCAGCCCCAGCATTTT
CASSQGSDQPQHF
>TRBJ2-7|NA|NA|TRBV2
TGTGCCAGCAGTGTCGCAGGAGTGACTGCCTACGAGCAGTACTTC
CASSVAGVTAYEQYF
>TRBJ1-2|TRBD1|NA|TRBV27
TGTGCCAGCAGTCCCGACAGGGCAGAGGGCTACACCTTC
CASSPDRAEGYTF
>TRBJ2-3|TRBD2|NA|TRBV27
TGTGCCAGCACCAGGCGTCTAGCGGGACCATCTAGCACAGATACGCAGTATTTT
CASTRRLAGPSSTDTQYF
>TRBJ1-2|NA|NA|TRBV5-4
TGTGCCAGCAGCTTGGAGGGGAACTATGGCTACACCTTC
CASSLEGNYGYTF
>TRBJ2-5|NA|few|TRBV7-2
TGTGCCAGCAGCTTACAGGGGCGGGAGACCCAGTACTTC
CASSLQGRETQYF
>TRBJ1-5|NA|NA|TRBV2
TGTGCCAGCAGTGTCGGAGAATATAGCAATCAGCCCCAGCATTTT
CASSVGEYSNQPQHF
>TRBJ1-1|TRBD1|NA|TRBV6-5
TGTGCCAGCAGTTTACACAGGGGGCAAGCTGAAGCTTTCTTT
CASSLHRGQAEAFF
>TRBJ2-5|TRBD1|once|TRBV6-1
TGTGCCAGCAGTGAAGGAGGGACAGGGAAAGAGACCCAGTACTTC
CASSEGGTGKETQYF
>TRBJ1-3|NA|NA|TRBV28
TGTGCCAGCAGTACACACGGGGAGAACTCTGGAAACACCATATATTTT
CASSTHGENSGNTIYF
>TRBJ2-5|NA|once|TRBV6-1
TGTGCCAGCAGTGGGCAGATCCAAGAGACCCAGTACTTC
CASSGQIQETQYF
>TRBJ1-1|NA|NA|TRBV11-2
TGTGCCAGCAGCTTAGTGGGGGGCACTGAAGCTTTCTTT
CASSLVGGTEAFF
>TRBJ2-2|NA|NA|TRBV19
TGTGCCAGTAGTATAGGTGGGGGAATGTACACCGGGGAGCTGTTTTTT
CASSIGGGMYTGELFF
>TRBJ2-2|NA|NA|TRBV6-1
TGTGCCAGCATAGAGTACCCGAACACCGGGGAGCTGTTTTTT
CASIEYPNTGELFF
>TRBJ2-7|NA|NA|TRBV29-1
TGCAGCGCCCGCGGCGGACCCTACGAGCAGTACTTC
CSARGGPYEQYF
>TRBJ1-2|NA|NA|TRBV27
TGTGCCAGCAGTTTATCCACAGTCCTCCCCCTTTATGGCTACACCTTC
CASSLSTVLPLYGYTF
>TRBJ1-1|NA|few|TRBV7-2
TGTGCCAGCAGCAAAGACAGGTCCCCTGAAACTGAAGCTTTCTTT
CASSKDRSPETEAFF
>TRBJ1-2|NA|few|TRBV15
TGTGCCACCAGCACCCGAGCGACAGGTGTTGGCTACACCTTC
CATSTRATGVGYTF
>TRBJ2-1|TRBD2|NA|TRBV11-3
TGTGCCAGCAGCCCCTCGTTTCTGGCGGGAGGGGATGAGCAGTTCTTC
CASSPSFLAGGDEQFF
>TRBJ1-1|NA|once|TRBV6-5
TGTGCCAGCAGTATACGAGCAGAGCTTAGCACTGAAGCTTTCTTT
CASSIRAELSTEAFF
>TRBJ1-5|NA|NA|TRBV6-1
TGTGCCAGCACCCCAGGGCTGGACCAGCCCCAGCATTTT
CASTPGLDQPQHF
>TRBJ1-1|NA|NA|TRBV6-5
TGTGCCAGCAGTATATCAGGGTACACTGAAGCTTTCTTT
CASSISGYTEAFF
>TRBJ2-2|TRBD1|NA|TRBV7-3
TGTGCCAGCAGCTTGGGGACAGGGGGCGGGGAGCTGTTTTTT
CASSLGTGGGELFF
>TRBJ2-1|TRBD2|NA|TRBV19
TGTGCCAGTAGTAGCGGACTAGCGGGCTTTTACAATGAGCAGTTCTTC
CASSSGLAGFYNEQFF
>TRBJ2-7|NA|NA|TRBV14
TGTGCCAGCAGCCAAGTATGGGGGGGCACGGAAGAGCAGTACTTC
CASSQVWGGTEEQYF
>TRBJ2-7|NA|once|TRBV28
TGTGCCAGCAGTACCGGGGGAGGTCTCCGGAGCGAGCAGTACTTC
CASSTGGGLRSEQYF
>TRBJ2-1|NA|once|TRBV27
TGTGCCAGCAGTTTCTGGCGGGACGACTACAATGAGCAGTTCTTC
CASSFWRDDYNEQFF
>TRBJ1-2|NA|NA|TRBV7-6
TGTGCCAGCAGCCCCGTTCCTGTCCGGCCCTATGGCTACACCTTC
CASSPVPVRPYGYTF
>TRBJ2-7|NA|NA|TRBV7-6
TGTGCCAGCAGCTTAGGACTACCCGACGAGGGTGGGGAGCAGTACTTC
CASSLGLPDEGGEQYF
>TRBJ2-7|TRBD2|NA|TRBV4-1
TGCGCCAGCAGCCAAGGGGCTAGCGGGTTTACCTACGAGCAGTACTTC
CASSQGASGFTYEQYF
>TRBJ2-1|NA|NA|TRBV12-5
TGTGCTAGTGGTTTGTTCCCCGACAGTATGGGCCAGTTCTTC
CASGLFPDSMGQFF
>TRBJ2-5|NA|NA|TRBV11-1
TGTGCCAGCAGCTTAGGAGAGACCCAGTACTTC
CASSLGETQYF
>TRBJ1-4|NA|NA|TRBV6-5
TGTGCCAGCAGTTCGCGGCAATCAGATGAAAAACTGTTTTTT
CASSSRQSDEKLFF
>TRBJ2-7|NA|once|TRBV4-3
TGCGCCAGCAGCCGAGGGGGTGGCTCCTACGAGCAGTACTTC
CASSRGGGSYEQYF
>TRBJ2-2|NA|NA|TRBV19
TGTGCCAGTAGCCGGACGAGGAACACCGGGGAGCTGTTTTTT
CASSRTRNTGELFF
>TRBJ1-4|TRBD1|NA|TRBV5-4
TGTGCCAGCAGCTGGGACAGGGAGGAAAAACTGTTTTTT
CASSWDREEKLFF
>TRBJ2-7|TRBD1|NA|TRBV27
TGTGCCAGCAGTTCCAGACAGGGGGAGGGCTACGAGCAGTACTTC
CASSSRQGEGYEQYF
>TRBJ2-5|TRBD1|NA|TRBV7-3
TGTGCCAGCAGCACGGGACAGGTGAAAACCCAGTACTTC
CASSTGQVKTQYF
>TRBJ2-3|NA|NA|TRBV2
TGTGCCAGCAGTGAACCCAGAGCAGATACGCAGTATTTT
CASSEPRADTQYF
>TRBJ1-6|NA|NA|TRBV4-1
TGCGCCAGCAGCCAGACCGGGACACCCGGTTATAATTCACCCCTCCACTTT
CASSQTGTPGYNSPLHF
>TRBJ1-2|NA|NA|TRBV28
TGTGCCAGCAGTCCGGACCGAGGAGGGGCCTATGGCTACACCTTC
CASSPDRGGAYGYTF